The sequence of this T cell receptor (beta chain) was determined in a study of T cell repertoires in cytomegalovirus infection (dated by TCRdb to about 2019). Background on the whole study: Donor HLA type was relevant to the analysis, as public TCR beta signatures indicated carriage of CMV infection together with the matching HLA type.

This clonotype was observed at least ten times. There is no known antigen for this receptor. Nothing much larger sits one base from this clone, and base qualities are not available. Findings and caveats that apply to the study as a whole: Cumulative frequency of public TCR beta family members discriminated carriers of CMV infection plus the relevant HLA type in this cohort and an independent roughly 340-donor cohort. The ex vivo response was dominated by HLA-C-restricted CMV-specific TCR beta clonotypes, and the single most frequent clonotype in two of eight donors was supplied by these HLA-C-restricted clonotypes.

The germline V gene encodes CDR1 SEHNR and CDR2 FQNEAQ (reference sequence). V and J are truncated by 6 bases and 1 base respectively, leaving an intervening sequence of 14 bases. The CDR3 runs 15 amino acids, cysteine and phenylalanine included. Only CDR3 DNA is held: 45 bases, read in frame from base 1. This sample was sequenced with an Illumina HiSeq 1500. TCRdb trimmed public reads at Q25 via fastp, called clones via MiXCR and kept in-frame beta chains. Every distinct CDR3 protein forms one entry, paired with its most common genes and DNA. This sample has about 250,000 distinct CDR3 sequences in its table, and over 15% of those were observed once. Jointly, the top ten make up roughly 50% of the sample.

This TCR was recovered from a human donor in good health (CMV status not recorded). Some clones in this sample may be carry-over from other donors' samples. Sequencing input: CD8+ T cells from PBMCs. In this chain, TRBV7-9 is recombined with TRBJ2-3; perhaps TRBD1 is the D gene, with 6 bases matching. CDR3 loop: CASRGAAAGTDTQYF. The nucleotide sequence reads TGTGCCAGCAGGGGGGCGGCAGCGGGCACAGATACGCAGTATTTT.